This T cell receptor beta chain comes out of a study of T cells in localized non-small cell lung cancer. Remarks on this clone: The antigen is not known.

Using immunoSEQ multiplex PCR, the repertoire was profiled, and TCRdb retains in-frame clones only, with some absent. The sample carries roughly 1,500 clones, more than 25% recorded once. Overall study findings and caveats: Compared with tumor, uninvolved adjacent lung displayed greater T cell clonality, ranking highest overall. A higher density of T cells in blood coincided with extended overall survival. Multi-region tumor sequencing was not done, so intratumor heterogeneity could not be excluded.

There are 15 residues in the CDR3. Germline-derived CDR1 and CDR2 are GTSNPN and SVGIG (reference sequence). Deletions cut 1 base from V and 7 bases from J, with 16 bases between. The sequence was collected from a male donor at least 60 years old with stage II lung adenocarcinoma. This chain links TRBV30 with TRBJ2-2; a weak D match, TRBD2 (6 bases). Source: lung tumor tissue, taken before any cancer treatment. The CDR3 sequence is CAWSARGRQHGELFF. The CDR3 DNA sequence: TGTGCCTGGAGTGCTCGGGGGAGACAACACGGGGAGCTGTTTTTT.